This T cell receptor (beta chain) was captured by sequencing in a study of T cell responses to AZD1222 COVID-19 vaccine. Sequencing used immunoSEQ multiplex PCR; TCRdb keeps in-frame clones, though not all of them. The sample lists fewer than 120,000 clones, less than 95% seen once, with 2.9% in the top ten. This specimen was peripheral blood, taken 28 days after the second AZD1222 dose. This receptor was obtained from an adult who received the AZD1222 COVID-19 vaccine.

This CDR3 is CASRKSVGGHSGNTIYF. In DNA, the CDR3 is TGTGCCAGTAGAAAGTCTGTGGGCGGACACTCTGGAAACACCATATATTTT. V and J are TRBV19 and TRBJ1-3, with D tentatively TRBD1 (5 bases). This CDR3 spans 17 amino acids. Germline assignment: CDR1 LNHDA and CDR2 SQIVND (reference sequence). Trimming shortened V by 6 bases and J by 0 bases, and 18 bases separated the two germline ends.